Following are 20 T cell receptor beta chains from one sample sequenced in a study of cytomegalovirus exposure and HLA in healthy donors. Sequencing used immunoSEQ multiplex PCR; TCRdb keeps in-frame clones, though not all of them. The table includes about 73,000 clones, about 94% detected once. What was sequenced was PBMCs. The source is a woman between 18 and 29 years old in good health and CMV-seronegative.

The J gene is TRBJ1-1, the V gene TRBV27, with D perhaps TRBD1 (5 bases). The CDR3 covers 13 residues. Trimming removed 8 bases at V and 7 bases at J, with 17 bases between. From germline, CDR1 is MNHEY and CDR2 SMNVEV (reference sequence). CDR3 coding DNA: TGTGCCAGCCGAAGCCCAGGGCTGGGTGAAGCTTTCTTT. This gives the protein CASRSPGLGEAFF.

The rearrangement uses TRBV13 and TRBJ1-5, with 11 bases aligning to TRBD1. CDR1 is PRHDT and CDR2 is FYEKMQ in the germline V gene (reference sequence). The ends lost 5 bases at V and 7 bases at J; junction bases unmatched: 7. The CDR3 consists of 15 residues. The CDR3 nucleotides read TGTGCCAGCAGCGAGGGGACAGGGGGTGGACAGCCCCAGCATTTT. As protein: CASSEGTGGGQPQHF.

The V gene is TRBV7-6, the J gene TRBJ2-3; the match to TRBD1 covers 7 bases. Per germline, CDR1 SGHVS and CDR2 FNYEAQ. The junction had 11 bases not matched to a gene; V was cut back by 4 bases and J by 1 base. The CDR3 extends over 17 amino acids. This CDR3 reads CASSSRQGLERTDTQYF. DNA of the CDR3: TGTGCCAGCAGCTCTCGACAGGGTCTGGAACGCACAGATACGCAGTATTTT.

The CDR3 sequence is CAISKSDWDGWGTEAFF. In DNA form, the CDR3 reads TGTGCCATCAGTAAATCGGACTGGGATGGGTGGGGCACTGAAGCTTTCTTT. The chain couples TRBV10-3 to TRBJ1-1; D gene ambiguous. V was shortened by 5 bases and J by 4 bases, with 23 bases between the two germline ends. The CDR3 extends over 17 amino acids. Per the germline V gene, CDR1 is ENHRY and CDR2 is SYGVKD.

The chain uses TRBV4-3 and TRBJ2-6; TRBD2 agrees at 10 bases. Germline CDR1 LGHNA, CDR2 YSLEER. This CDR3 region has 17 residues. V gave up 2 bases and J gave up 0 bases; unmatched junction bases: 1. The CDR3 region has the DNA TGCGCCAGCAGCCAAAGCGGGGGGGCCTCTGGGGCCAACGTCCTGACTTTC. As protein: CASSQSGGASGANVLTF.

This chain connects TRBV18 to TRBJ2-1; the match to TRBD2 covers 13 bases. The CDR3 is made up of 14 amino acids. The germline CDR1 and CDR2 sequences are KGHSH and LQKENI. V dropped 4 bases and J dropped 9; count of bases not matched to a gene: 3. CDR3 region: CASSLGLAGLEQFF. Written as DNA, the CDR3 is TGTGCCAGCTCACTGGGACTAGCGGGACTTGAGCAGTTCTTC.

This rearrangement joins TRBV19 to TRBJ2-3; a weak D match, TRBD1 (6 bases). The CDR3 spans 13 residues. CDR1 and CDR2 from the germline V gene are LNHDA and SQIVND (reference sequence). The V end lost 3 bases, the J end lost 4 bases, and 8 bases lay between the germline ends. The CDR3 DNA sequence: TGTGCCAGTAGTATGGGGGCCCCAGATACGCAGTATTTT. It translates to CASSMGAPDTQYF.

This chain joins TRBV29-1 and TRBJ2-2; no clear D. CDR3 length: 15 residues. Germline V gives CDR1 SQVTM, CDR2 ANQGSEA. Trimming removed 7 bases from V and 0 bases from J, with 15 bases in between. CDR3 residues: CSALLLVPNTGELFF. The CDR3 DNA is TGCAGCGCCCTATTACTGGTACCGAACACCGGGGAGCTGTTTTTT.

CDR3 protein: CASRAEAGGPDEQYF. DNA of the CDR3: TGTGCCAGCAGGGCCGAGGCGGGAGGGCCGGACGAGCAGTACTTC. V usage is TRBV10-3 and J usage is TRBJ2-7, with 9 bases identical to TRBD2. CDR1 and CDR2 from the germline V gene are ENHRY and SYGVKD. The CDR3 consists of 15 residues. Trimming at V came to 10 bases and at J to 5 bases, leaving 15 bases not matched to a gene.

This clone appeared a few times. The V and J genes are TRBV5-6 and TRBJ1-2, with 7 bases that match TRBD1. Trimming cost V 4 bases and J 8 bases; bases outside gene matches: 14. The CDR3 is 15 residues long. Germline V lookup: CDR1 SGHDT, CDR2 YYEEEE. DNA for the CDR3: TGTGCCAGCAGCCCCCGACAGGGCCAGAGAAGCGGCTACACCTTC. Its translation is CASSPRQGQRSGYTF.

The chain links TRBV9 to TRBJ2-3; 13 positions agree with TRBD2. Germline V CDR1 and CDR2: SGDLS, YYNGEE. This CDR3 contains 18 residues. The V gene end was trimmed by 1 base and the J gene end by 4 bases; junction bases not matched to a gene: 9. The CDR3 reads CASSVTSGRAFPADTQYF. The CDR3 DNA reads TGTGCCAGCAGCGTAACTAGCGGGAGGGCCTTTCCGGCAGATACGCAGTATTTT.

The V and J genes are TRBV6-1 and TRBJ2-3, with D hard to call. Between the trimmed V and J ends, which lost 1 base and 0 bases, there was a span of 8 bases. The CDR3 loop spans 15 amino acids. The germline gives CDR1 MNHNS, CDR2 SASEGT. In DNA form, the CDR3 reads TGTGCCAGCAGTGAAGGACTGACTAGCACAGATACGCAGTATTTT. Translation: CASSEGLTSTDTQYF.

V is TRBV10-3 and J is TRBJ1-3; possibly TRBD1 for D (6 bases). V was cut by 6 bases and J by 4 bases, with 13 bases left in between. The CDR3 loop spans 14 amino acids. The germline gives CDR1 ENHRY, CDR2 SYGVKD. The CDR3 loop is CAIRERTDGNTIYF. CDR3 bases: TGTGCCATCAGAGAAAGGACAGACGGAAACACCATATATTTT.

The chain combines TRBV5-4 with TRBJ2-5, with a weak D call TRBD1 (5 bases). The CDR3 extends over 15 amino acids. Trimming pared 1 base from V and 2 bases from J, leaving 12 bases between. CDR1 and CDR2 (germline): SGHNT, YYREEE (reference sequence). CDR3 sequence reads: CASSLITQGQETQYF. DNA for the CDR3: TGTGCCAGCAGCTTGATAACCCAGGGACAAGAGACCCAGTACTTC.

The V gene is TRBV6-5, the J gene TRBJ2-1, with 8 bases lining up with TRBD1. Germline V gene data show CDR1 as MNHEY and CDR2 as SVGAGI. The J segment lost 3 bases and the V segment lost 5 bases, leaving 6 bases of the junction unmatched. CDR3 length equals 15 residues. The CDR3 DNA reads TGTGCCAGCAGTCCAGGGACAGGCGACTACAATGAGCAGTTCTTC. Amino acids: CASSPGTGDYNEQFF.

DNA for the CDR3: TGTGCCAGCAGCTTAGCGCTGGCAGGCCACGGGGAGCTGTTTTTT. It is translated as CASSLALAGHGELFF. J is TRBJ2-2 and V is TRBV7-2; no reliable D call. Trimming cost V 0 bases and J 7 bases, with 12 bases left between them. Germline V lookup: CDR1 SGHTA, CDR2 FQGNSA. The CDR3 covers 15 residues.

The rearrangement joins TRBV7-2 to TRBJ2-1; TRBD2 matches 8 bases. The length of the CDR3 is 15 residues. J gave up 2 bases and V 5 bases, and 5 bases lay outside the gene matches. Germline V gene sequence: CDR1 SGHTA, CDR2 FQGNSA. For the CDR3, the DNA is TGTGCCAGCAGCCTTAGCGGGGACCCCTACAATGAGCAGTTCTTC. Protein: CASSLSGDPYNEQFF.

The chain links TRBV27 to TRBJ1-5; TRBD1 might be the D (6 bases). The CDR3 has 15 residues. CDR1 is MNHEY and CDR2 is SMNVEV in the germline V gene (reference sequence). The germline V and J ends were trimmed by 2 bases and 3 bases, with 11 bases remaining between them. The CDR3 DNA follows: TGTGCCAGCAGTTTACTGGGGGCCCCCAATCAGCCCCAGCATTTT. Translating it yields CASSLLGAPNQPQHF.

The chain links TRBV19 to TRBJ1-2; TRBD1 aligns across 8 bases. CDR1 is LNHDA and CDR2 is SQIVND in the germline V gene (reference sequence). The CDR3 extends over 14 amino acids. V shed 8 bases and J 7 bases; nucleotides not matched to a gene: 12. The CDR3 DNA follows: TGTGCCAGTGGACCCGGGACAGGTGTTCCTGGCTACACCTTC. Its protein product is CASGPGTGVPGYTF.

The J gene is TRBJ2-1, the V gene TRBV7-9; D gene ambiguous. V was shortened by 5 bases and J by 2 bases, with 13 bases between the two germline ends. The CDR3 consists of 15 residues. Germline lookup yields CDR1 SEHNR and CDR2 FQNEAQ (reference sequence). CDR3 residues: CASSPTALPYNEQFF. The CDR3 DNA is TGTGCCAGCAGCCCGACTGCGCTCCCCTACAATGAGCAGTTCTTC.